A single sample is the source of the 5 T cell receptor beta chains below, sequenced in a study of T-cell memory formation after mild COVID-19. TCRdb reprocessed the 5' RACE reads via MiXCR and lists one record per CDR3 protein. The sample shows roughly 250,000 distinct CDR3 sequences, roughly 15% of them seen only once. The sequencing input was PBMCs or a T cell subset sorted from them (not recorded which). These receptors all stem from a man aged 18 to 30 who had mild COVID-19 (a few samples of this study predate the infection). Cell type and time point are not known.

The sample holds a few counts of this clonotype. The rearrangement joins TRBV18 to TRBJ2-5; D gene uncertain. The CDR3 loop spans 12 amino acids. V was clipped by 2 bases and J by 5 bases, with 6 bases between them. CDR1 and CDR2 from the germline V gene are KGHSH and LQKENI. DNA for the CDR3: TGTGCCAGCTCACCAAGTTTGGAGACCCAGTACTTC. Translating gives CASSPSLETQYF.

This clonotype appeared a few times. This chain connects TRBV20-1 to TRBJ1-2; D not resolved. Per the germline V gene, CDR1 is DFQATT and CDR2 is SNEGSKA (reference sequence). The CDR3 runs to 13 residues. V was shortened by 3 bases and J by 8 bases, with 16 bases between the two germline ends. The CDR3 DNA sequence: TGCAGTGCTAGTCGAGGGTTTGGTAGGGGCTACACCTTC. Translation: CSASRGFGRGYTF.

This clonotype was found many times. J is TRBJ1-2 and V is TRBV5-1, with 8 nucleotides matching TRBD1. Germline CDR1 and CDR2: SGHRS and YFSETQ. CDR3 length equals 12 residues. V shed 4 bases and J 8 bases; nucleotides not matched to a gene: 4. The CDR3 coding sequence is TGCGCCAGCAGCGTGGACAGGGCGGGCTACACCTTC. Translation gives CASSVDRAGYTF.

There are a few counts of this clonotype. A much larger clonotype is one base distant, so this may be a read error. For the CDR3, the DNA is TGCGCCAGCAGCTCGGGACCCCCACGGGACACTGGAGCTTTCTTT. Protein product: CASSSGPPRDTGAFF. This chain connects TRBV5-1 to TRBJ1-1, with D possibly being TRBD1 (6 bases). CDR3 length equals 15 residues. Looked up from germline, CDR1 is SGHRS and CDR2 is YFSETQ.

This clonotype was found many times. The chain has TRBV7-2 and TRBJ2-1, with D hard to call. Germline assignment: CDR1 SGHTA and CDR2 FQGNSA. The V end lost 11 bases, the J end lost 10 bases, and 18 bases lay between the germline ends. The CDR3 is 12 amino acids. The DNA of the CDR3 is TGTGCCGGATCCGGGCCCCAGGCCGAGCAGTTCTTC. This translates into CAGSGPQAEQFF.